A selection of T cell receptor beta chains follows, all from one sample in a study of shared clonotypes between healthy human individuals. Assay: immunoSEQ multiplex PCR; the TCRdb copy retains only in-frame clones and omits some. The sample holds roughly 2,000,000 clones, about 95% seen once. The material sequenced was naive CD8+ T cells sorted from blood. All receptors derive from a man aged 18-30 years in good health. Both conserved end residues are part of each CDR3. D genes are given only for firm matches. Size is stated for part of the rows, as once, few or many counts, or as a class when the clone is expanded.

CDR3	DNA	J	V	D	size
CASSFYQGPYEQYF	TGTGCCAGCAGCTTCTATCAGGGACCCTACGAGCAGTACTTC	TRBJ2-7	TRBV7-9	.	.
CASSRDSGNTEAFF	TGTGCCAGCAGCAGGGACAGTGGGAACACTGAAGCTTTCTTT	TRBJ1-1	TRBV5-4	TRBD1	once
CASSLAGTGGAGELFF	TGTGCCAGCAGCTTAGCCGGGACAGGGGGTGCCGGGGAGCTGTTTTTT	TRBJ2-2	TRBV11-2	TRBD1	.
CASSAAAIDEQFF	TGTGCCAGCAGTGCGGCGGCCATTGATGAGCAGTTCTTC	TRBJ2-1	TRBV27	.	.
CASSAGTGGWDGYTF	TGTGCCAGCAGCGCCGGGACAGGGGGATGGGATGGCTACACCTTC	TRBJ1-2	TRBV7-9	TRBD1	.
CASTGQWFNEKLFF	TGTGCCAGCACCGGACAGTGGTTTAATGAAAAACTGTTTTTT	TRBJ1-4	TRBV28	.	once
CASSWGQPYEQYF	TGTGCCAGTAGTTGGGGACAGCCTTACGAGCAGTACTTC	TRBJ2-7	TRBV19	TRBD1	.
CASSLGTGEFRTEAFF	TGTGCCAGCAGCTTAGGGACAGGGGAATTTAGGACTGAAGCTTTCTTT	TRBJ1-1	TRBV7-9	TRBD1	.
CASIGLAGVMNEQFF	TGTGCCAGTATCGGCCTAGCGGGAGTTATGAATGAGCAGTTCTTC	TRBJ2-1	TRBV19	TRBD2	.
CASSRTRGAEAFF	TGCGCCAGCAGCCGAACTAGAGGGGCTGAAGCTTTCTTT	TRBJ1-1	TRBV4-1	.	.
CASSLAGTSESYTF	TGTGCCAGCAGCTTGGCGGGGACAAGCGAGAGCTACACCTTC	TRBJ1-2	TRBV5-6	.	.
CASSEGPSITDTQYF	TGCGCCAGCAGTGAGGGCCCAAGCATTACAGATACGCAGTATTTT	TRBJ2-3	TRBV10-1	.	.
CASSPEREKHEQYF	TGCGCCAGCAGCCCTGAGCGGGAGAAGCACGAGCAGTACTTC	TRBJ2-7	TRBV5-1	TRBD2	.
CASSPTGGLNQPQHF	TGTGCCAGCAGCCCGACAGGGGGCCTCAATCAGCCCCAGCATTTT	TRBJ1-5	TRBV6-5	TRBD1	once
CASSSIGREVEQYF	TGCGCCAGCAGCTCCATCGGGAGGGAAGTCGAGCAGTACTTC	TRBJ2-7	TRBV5-1	TRBD2	once
CASSQDSGRASEQFF	TGCGCCAGCAGCCAAGATAGCGGGAGGGCCTCTGAGCAGTTCTTC	TRBJ2-1	TRBV4-3	TRBD2	.
CASIDVMEPDSGNTIYF	TGTGCCAGCATAGACGTGATGGAGCCAGACTCTGGAAACACCATATATTTT	TRBJ1-3	TRBV7-8	.	.
CASSIDEETEAFF	TGTGCCAGTAGTATAGATGAGGAGACTGAAGCTTTCTTT	TRBJ1-1	TRBV19	.	.
CASSIKTEAINIQYF	TGTGCCAGCAGCATAAAGACAGAGGCCATAAACATTCAGTACTTC	TRBJ2-4	TRBV5-6	.	.
CASLAGTMEFF	TGTGCCAGCTTGGCGGGCACGATGGAGTTCTTC	TRBJ2-1	TRBV7-9	.	.
CASSLGLAGGTPGTDTQYF	TGTGCCAGCAGCTTAGGACTAGCGGGGGGCACGCCTGGCACAGATACGCAGTATTTT	TRBJ2-3	TRBV7-2	TRBD2	.
CASSLTGTEQETQYF	TGTGCCAGCTCACTCACCGGGACAGAGCAAGAGACCCAGTACTTC	TRBJ2-5	TRBV18	TRBD1	.
CASNPRWGAYEQYF	TGTGCCAGCAACCCCAGATGGGGGGCCTACGAGCAGTACTTC	TRBJ2-7	TRBV5-6	.	.
CASSQSGKGDTQYF	TGTGCCAGCAGCCAAAGCGGGAAGGGAGATACGCAGTATTTT	TRBJ2-3	TRBV14	TRBD2	.
CASSLGASYEQYF	TGTGCCAGCAGCTTGGGAGCATCCTACGAGCAGTACTTC	TRBJ2-7	TRBV5-4	.	.
CASSNTHRAENTEAFF	TGTGCCAGTAGTAACACACACCGGGCGGAGAACACTGAAGCTTTCTTT	TRBJ1-1	TRBV19	.	.
CASSQGSSEAFF	TGTGCCAGCAGCCAGGGATCTTCTGAAGCTTTCTTT	TRBJ1-1	TRBV7-9	.	.
CASSDPGAEQYF	TGTGCCAGCAGTGACCCAGGGGCCGAGCAGTACTTC	TRBJ2-7	TRBV6-1	.	.
CASSPQGLLGTEAFF	TGTGCCAGCAGTCCTCAGGGCCTTTTGGGCACTGAAGCTTTCTTT	TRBJ1-1	TRBV27	.	.
CASSPEQFF	TGCGCCAGCAGTCCGGAGCAGTTCTTC	TRBJ2-1	TRBV10-1	.	.
CASSQDASGGLTGELFF	TGTGCCAGCAGCCAAGATGCGAGCGGGGGCCTCACCGGGGAGCTGTTTTTT	TRBJ2-2	TRBV14	TRBD2	.
CASSERDTGSQPQHF	TGTGCCAGCAGTGAACGGGACACGGGGAGTCAGCCCCAGCATTTT	TRBJ1-5	TRBV6-1	.	.
CASSSGPLAGAVEDTQYF	TGTGCCAGCAGCTCAGGTCCTTTAGCGGGAGCGGTCGAAGATACGCAGTATTTT	TRBJ2-3	TRBV13	TRBD2	.
CATTGTGTSYEQYF	TGTGCCACCACCGGGACAGGGACGTCCTACGAGCAGTACTTC	TRBJ2-7	TRBV7-3	TRBD1	.
CASAGAVNYEQYF	TGTGCCAGCGCTGGGGCAGTGAACTACGAGCAGTACTTC	TRBJ2-7	TRBV2	.	.
CASSVTGTGGFDEQYF	TGTGCCAGTAGTGTCACCGGGACAGGGGGCTTTGACGAGCAGTACTTC	TRBJ2-7	TRBV19	TRBD1	.
CASNTGTSYNEQFF	TGTGCCAGCAACACCGGGACTAGCTACAATGAGCAGTTCTTC	TRBJ2-1	TRBV9	TRBD2	.